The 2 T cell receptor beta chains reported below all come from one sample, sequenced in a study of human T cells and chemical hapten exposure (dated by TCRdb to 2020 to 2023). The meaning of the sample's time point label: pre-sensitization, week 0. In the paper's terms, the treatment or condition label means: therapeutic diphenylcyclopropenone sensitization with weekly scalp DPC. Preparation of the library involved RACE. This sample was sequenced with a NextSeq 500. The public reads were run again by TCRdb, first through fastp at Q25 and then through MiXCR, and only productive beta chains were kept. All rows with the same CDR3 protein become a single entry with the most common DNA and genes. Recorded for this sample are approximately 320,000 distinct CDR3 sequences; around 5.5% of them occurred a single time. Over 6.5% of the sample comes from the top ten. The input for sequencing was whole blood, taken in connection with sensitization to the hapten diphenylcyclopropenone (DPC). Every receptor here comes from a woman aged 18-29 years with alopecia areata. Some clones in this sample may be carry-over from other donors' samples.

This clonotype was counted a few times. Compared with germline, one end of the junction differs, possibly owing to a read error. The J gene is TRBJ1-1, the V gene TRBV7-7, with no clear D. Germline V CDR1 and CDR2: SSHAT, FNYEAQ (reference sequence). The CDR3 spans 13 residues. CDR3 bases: TGTGCTAGCAGCTTGAGGGAAGGGCAGGAAGCTTTCTTT. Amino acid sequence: CASSLREGQEAFF.

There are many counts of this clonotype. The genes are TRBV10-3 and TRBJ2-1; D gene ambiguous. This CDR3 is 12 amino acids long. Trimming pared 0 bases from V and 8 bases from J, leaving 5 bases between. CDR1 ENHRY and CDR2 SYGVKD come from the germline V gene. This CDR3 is CAISESGYEQFF. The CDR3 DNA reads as TGTGCCATCAGTGAGTCCGGCTATGAGCAGTTCTTC.